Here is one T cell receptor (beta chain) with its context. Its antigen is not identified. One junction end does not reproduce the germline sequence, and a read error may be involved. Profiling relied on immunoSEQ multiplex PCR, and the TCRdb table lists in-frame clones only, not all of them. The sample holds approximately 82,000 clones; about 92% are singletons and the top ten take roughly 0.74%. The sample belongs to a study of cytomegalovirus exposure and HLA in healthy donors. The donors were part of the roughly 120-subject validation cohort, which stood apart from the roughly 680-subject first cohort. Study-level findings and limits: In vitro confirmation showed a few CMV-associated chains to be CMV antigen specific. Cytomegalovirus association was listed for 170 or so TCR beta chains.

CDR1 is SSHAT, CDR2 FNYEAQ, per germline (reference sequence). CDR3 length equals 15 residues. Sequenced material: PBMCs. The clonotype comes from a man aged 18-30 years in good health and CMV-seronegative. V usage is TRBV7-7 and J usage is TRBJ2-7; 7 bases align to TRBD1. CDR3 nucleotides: TGTGCTAGCAGCTTTAGGACAGGTTCGGTATACGAGCAGTACTTC. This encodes CASSFRTGSVYEQYF.